This T cell receptor beta chain originates from a study of shared clonotypes between healthy human individuals. Across the study: The study drew on two women and a few men aged 18 to 49 as donors. The study, taken as a whole, reports: The donor pool, a small one, limited the genetic and exposure-history diversity represented. Only blood underwent sampling, and tissue repertoires likely differ.

Replicate PCRs for unsorted PBMC used about 0.3 ug DNA (about 27,000 T cell genomes). Clones were read by immunoSEQ multiplex PCR, and TCRdb kept only the in-frame ones, dropping some. Of 550,000 to 600,000 clones listed, roughly four fifths were seen once; the top ten hold about 12%. As regards this clone: What it binds is unknown.

Germline V CDR1 and CDR2: SGHAT, FQNNGV. The CDR3 sequence is 15 residues long. The J segment lost 7 bases and the V segment lost 2 bases, leaving 3 bases of the junction unmatched. Sequencing input: PBMCs. The receptor was isolated from a woman in her 40s in good health. Some clones in this sample may be carry-over from other donors' samples. This chain links TRBV11-2 with TRBJ2-1, with TRBD2 matching 12 bases. CDR3 loop: CASSLLAGGPNEQFF. In nucleotides, the CDR3 is TGTGCCAGCAGCTTACTAGCGGGAGGGCCAAATGAGCAGTTCTTC.